Sequencing of this TCR beta chain was carried out in a study of blood T cell repertoires in COVID-19. Study overall: The United States, Italy and Spain supplied acute and convalescent COVID-19 samples. Sources were T cells, B-cell-depleted T cells, or PBMCs; the material itself was cDNA or gDNA.

Living in about two dozen US areas, the participants were between about 18 and 100 years of age. Per the study methods: For nucleated cells, counts were estimated from reference gene primer amplification. Only in-frame clones appear in the TCRdb table, and some are missing; sequencing was by immunoSEQ multiplex PCR. That table is the source of V, J and clone size, and D and trimming were worked out from the DNA. The sample has about 270,000 clones; 85% to 90% are singletons. The sequenced sample consisted of PBMCs or T cells enriched from blood (not recorded which). The TCR comes from a woman aged 25 to 39 with acute COVID-19.

The CDR3: CASNSGGSSYEQYF. The CDR3, as DNA: TGTGCCAGTAATTCTGGCGGCAGCTCCTACGAGCAGTACTTC. The chain employs TRBV19 and TRBJ2-7; unclear D gene. There are 14 residues in the CDR3. Per the germline V gene, CDR1 is LNHDA and CDR2 is SQIVND (reference sequence). Trimming cost V 7 bases and J 0 bases, with 13 bases left between them.